The source of this T cell receptor (beta chain) is a study of blood T cells in healthy people across ages. Next came a second PCR, run for roughly 6 to 11 cycles, which used a sample-barcoded 5' primer along with a J-beta primer mix. MiXCR, applied by TCRdb to the 5' RACE reads, yields one record per CDR3 protein. Here the sample spans about 1.8 million distinct CDR3 sequences, roughly 50% being singletons. Germline CDR1 and CDR2: SGHRS and YFSETQ. CDR3 length: 14 amino acids. V shed 0 bases and J shed 6 bases, with 9 bases lying between them. The sequence came from a woman between 40 and 50 years old in good health. The chain carries TRBV5-1 and TRBJ1-4; D is possibly TRBD1 (5 bases). Sequencing was done on a sample of blood. The CDR3 region has the DNA TGCGCCAGCAGCTTGGAAACGGGGGATGAAAAACTGTTTTTT. Encoded protein: CASSLETGDEKLFF.